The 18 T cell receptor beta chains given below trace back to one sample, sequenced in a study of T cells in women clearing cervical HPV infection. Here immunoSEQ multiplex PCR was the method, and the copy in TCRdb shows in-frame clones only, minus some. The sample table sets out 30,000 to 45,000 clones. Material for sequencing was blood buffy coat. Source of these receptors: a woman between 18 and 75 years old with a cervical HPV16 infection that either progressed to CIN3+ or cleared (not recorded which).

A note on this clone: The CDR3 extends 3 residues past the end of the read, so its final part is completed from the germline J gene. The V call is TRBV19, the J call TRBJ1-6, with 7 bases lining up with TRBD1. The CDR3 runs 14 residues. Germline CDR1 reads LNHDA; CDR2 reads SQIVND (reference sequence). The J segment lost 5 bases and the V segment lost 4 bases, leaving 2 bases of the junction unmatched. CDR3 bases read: TGTGCCAGTAGTACAGGGGGGAATAATTCACCC. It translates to CASSTGGNNSP. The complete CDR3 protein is CASSTGGNNSPLHF.

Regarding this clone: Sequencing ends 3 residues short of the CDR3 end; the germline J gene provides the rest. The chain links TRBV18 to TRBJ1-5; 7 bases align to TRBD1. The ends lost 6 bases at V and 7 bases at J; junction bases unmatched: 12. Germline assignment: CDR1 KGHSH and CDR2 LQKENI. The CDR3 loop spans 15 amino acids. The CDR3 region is CASSLIQGRGQPQHF. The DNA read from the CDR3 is TGTGCCAGCTCCCTAATACAGGGGCGAGGACAGCCC.

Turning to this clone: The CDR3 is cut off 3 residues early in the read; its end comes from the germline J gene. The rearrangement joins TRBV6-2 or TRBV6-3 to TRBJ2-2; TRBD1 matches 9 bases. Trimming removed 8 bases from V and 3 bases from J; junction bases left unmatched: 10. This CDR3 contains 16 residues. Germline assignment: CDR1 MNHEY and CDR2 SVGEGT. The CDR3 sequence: CASRIDRTGDTGELFF. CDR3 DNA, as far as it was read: TGTGCCAGCCGAATCGATAGGACAGGGGACACCGGGGAG.

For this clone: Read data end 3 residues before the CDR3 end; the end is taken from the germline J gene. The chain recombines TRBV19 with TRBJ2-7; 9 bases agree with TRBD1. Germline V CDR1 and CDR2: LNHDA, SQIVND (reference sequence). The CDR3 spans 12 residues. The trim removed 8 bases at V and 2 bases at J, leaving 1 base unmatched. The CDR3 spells CASGTGPYEQYF. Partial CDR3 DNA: TGTGCCAGTGGGACAGGGCCCTACGAG.

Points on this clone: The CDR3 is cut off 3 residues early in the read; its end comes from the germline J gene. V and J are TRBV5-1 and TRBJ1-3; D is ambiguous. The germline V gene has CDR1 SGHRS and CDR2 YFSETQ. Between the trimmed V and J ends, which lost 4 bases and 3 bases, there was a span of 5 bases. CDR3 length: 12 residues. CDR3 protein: CASSHSGNTIYF. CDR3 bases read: TGCGCCAGCAGCCACAGTGGAAACACC.

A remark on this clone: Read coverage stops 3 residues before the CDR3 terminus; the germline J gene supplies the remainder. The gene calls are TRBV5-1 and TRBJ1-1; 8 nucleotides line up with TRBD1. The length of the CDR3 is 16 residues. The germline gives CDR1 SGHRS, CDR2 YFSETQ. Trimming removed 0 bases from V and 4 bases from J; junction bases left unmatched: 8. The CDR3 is CASSLGPDRVGTEAFF. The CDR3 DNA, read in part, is TGCGCCAGCAGCTTGGGCCCGGACAGGGTAGGCACTGAA.

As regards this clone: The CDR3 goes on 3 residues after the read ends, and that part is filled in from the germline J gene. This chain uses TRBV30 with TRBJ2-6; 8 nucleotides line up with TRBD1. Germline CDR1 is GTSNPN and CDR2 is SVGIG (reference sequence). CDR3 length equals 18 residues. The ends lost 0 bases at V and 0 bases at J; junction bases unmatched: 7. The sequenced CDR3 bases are TGTGCCTGGAGTGTACTCCAGGGGGCGAGCTCTGGGGCCAACGTC. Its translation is CAWSVLQGASSGANV. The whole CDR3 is CAWSVLQGASSGANVLTF.

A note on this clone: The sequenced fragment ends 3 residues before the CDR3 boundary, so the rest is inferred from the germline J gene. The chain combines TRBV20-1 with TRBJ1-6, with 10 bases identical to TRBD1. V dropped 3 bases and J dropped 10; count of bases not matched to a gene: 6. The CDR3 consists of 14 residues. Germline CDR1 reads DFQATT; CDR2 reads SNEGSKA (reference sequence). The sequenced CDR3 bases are TGCAGTGCTAGGACCGGGACAGGGGACTCACCC. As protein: CSARTGTGDSP. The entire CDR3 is CSARTGTGDSPLHF.

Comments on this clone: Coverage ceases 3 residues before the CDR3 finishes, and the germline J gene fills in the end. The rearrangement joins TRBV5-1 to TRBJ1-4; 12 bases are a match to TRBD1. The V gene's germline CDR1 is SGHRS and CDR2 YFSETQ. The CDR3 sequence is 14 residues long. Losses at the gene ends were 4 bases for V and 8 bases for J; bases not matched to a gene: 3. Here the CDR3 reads CASSTGTGGEKLFF. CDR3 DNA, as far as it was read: TGCGCCAGCAGCACCGGGACAGGGGGCGAAAAA.

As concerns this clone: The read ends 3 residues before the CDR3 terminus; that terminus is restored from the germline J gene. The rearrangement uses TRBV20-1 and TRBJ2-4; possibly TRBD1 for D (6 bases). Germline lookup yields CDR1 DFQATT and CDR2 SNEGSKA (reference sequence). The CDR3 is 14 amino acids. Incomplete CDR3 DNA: TGCAGTGCCAATCACGGACAGATCAATCAGCCT. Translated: CSANHGQINQP. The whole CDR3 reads CSANHGQINQPQYF.

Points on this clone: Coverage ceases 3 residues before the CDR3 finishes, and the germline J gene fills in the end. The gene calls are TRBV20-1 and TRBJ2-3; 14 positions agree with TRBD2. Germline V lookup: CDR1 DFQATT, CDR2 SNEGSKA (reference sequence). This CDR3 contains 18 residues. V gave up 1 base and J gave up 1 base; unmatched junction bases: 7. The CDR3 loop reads CSARAGLAGGPRTDTQYF. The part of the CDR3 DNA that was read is TGCAGTGCTAGAGCCGGACTAGCGGGGGGCCCCCGCACAGATACG.

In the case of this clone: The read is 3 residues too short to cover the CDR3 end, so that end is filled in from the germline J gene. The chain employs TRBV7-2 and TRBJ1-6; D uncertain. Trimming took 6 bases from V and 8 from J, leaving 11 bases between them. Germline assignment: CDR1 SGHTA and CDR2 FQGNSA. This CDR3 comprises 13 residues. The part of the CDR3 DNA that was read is TGTGCCAGCAGTCGCCTAACCGATTCACCC. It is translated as CASSRLTDSP. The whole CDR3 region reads CASSRLTDSPLHF. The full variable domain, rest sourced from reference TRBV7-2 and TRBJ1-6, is GAGVSQSPSNKVTEKGKDVELRCDPISGHTALYWYRQSLGQGLEFLIYFQGNSAPDKSGLPSDRFSAERTGGSVSTLTIQRTQQEDSAVYLCASSRLTDSPLHFGNGTRLTVT.

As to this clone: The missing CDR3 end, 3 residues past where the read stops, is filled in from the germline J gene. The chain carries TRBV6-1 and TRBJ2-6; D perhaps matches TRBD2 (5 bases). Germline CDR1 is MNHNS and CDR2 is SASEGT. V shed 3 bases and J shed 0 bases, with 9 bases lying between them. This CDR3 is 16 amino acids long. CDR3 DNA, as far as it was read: TGTGCCAGCAGTGAGGACTTTAGCTCTGGGGCCAACGTC. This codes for CASSEDFSSGANV. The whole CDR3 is CASSEDFSSGANVLTF.

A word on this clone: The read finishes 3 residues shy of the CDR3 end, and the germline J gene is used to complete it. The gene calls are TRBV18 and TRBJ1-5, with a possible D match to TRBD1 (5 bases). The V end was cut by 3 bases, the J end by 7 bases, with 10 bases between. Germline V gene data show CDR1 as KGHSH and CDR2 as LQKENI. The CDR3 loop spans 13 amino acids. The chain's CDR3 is CASSPAGGQPQHF. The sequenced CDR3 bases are TGTGCCAGCTCACCCGCGGGGGGACAGCCC.

The sequenced part of the CDR3 DNA is TGTGCCAGCAGTTTGGGGGAAGCGGGGACC. Its protein is CASSLGEAGT. The complete CDR3 protein is CASSLGEAGTQYF. The V and J genes are TRBV12-3 or TRBV12-4 and TRBJ2-5; the D gene is possibly TRBD2 (6 bases). Read coverage stops 3 residues before the CDR3 terminus; the germline J gene supplies the remainder. The length of the CDR3 is 13 residues. The V end was cut by 3 bases, the J end by 7 bases, with 12 bases between.

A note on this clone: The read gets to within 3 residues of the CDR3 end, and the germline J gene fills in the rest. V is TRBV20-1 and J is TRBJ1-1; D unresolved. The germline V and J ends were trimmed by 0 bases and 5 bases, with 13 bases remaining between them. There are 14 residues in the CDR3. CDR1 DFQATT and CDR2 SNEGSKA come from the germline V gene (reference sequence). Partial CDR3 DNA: TGCAGTGCTAGAGATCATATGGTGACAACTGAA. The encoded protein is CSARDHMVTTE. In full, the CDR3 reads CSARDHMVTTEAFF.

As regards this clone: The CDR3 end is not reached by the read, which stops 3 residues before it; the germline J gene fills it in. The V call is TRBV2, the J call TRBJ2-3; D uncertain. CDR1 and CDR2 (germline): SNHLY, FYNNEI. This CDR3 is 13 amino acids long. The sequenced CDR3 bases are TGTGCCAGCAGCGAGTTAGAAGTTGAGACG. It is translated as CASSELEVET. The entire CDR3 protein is CASSELEVETQYF.

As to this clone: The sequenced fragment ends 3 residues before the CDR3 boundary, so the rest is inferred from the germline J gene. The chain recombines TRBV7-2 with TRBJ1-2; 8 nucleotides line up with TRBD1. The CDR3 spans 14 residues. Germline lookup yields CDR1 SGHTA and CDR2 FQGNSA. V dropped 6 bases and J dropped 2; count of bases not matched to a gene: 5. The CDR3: CASSEGQGNYGYTF. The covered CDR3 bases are TGTGCCAGCAGTGAAGGACAGGGCAACTATGGC.